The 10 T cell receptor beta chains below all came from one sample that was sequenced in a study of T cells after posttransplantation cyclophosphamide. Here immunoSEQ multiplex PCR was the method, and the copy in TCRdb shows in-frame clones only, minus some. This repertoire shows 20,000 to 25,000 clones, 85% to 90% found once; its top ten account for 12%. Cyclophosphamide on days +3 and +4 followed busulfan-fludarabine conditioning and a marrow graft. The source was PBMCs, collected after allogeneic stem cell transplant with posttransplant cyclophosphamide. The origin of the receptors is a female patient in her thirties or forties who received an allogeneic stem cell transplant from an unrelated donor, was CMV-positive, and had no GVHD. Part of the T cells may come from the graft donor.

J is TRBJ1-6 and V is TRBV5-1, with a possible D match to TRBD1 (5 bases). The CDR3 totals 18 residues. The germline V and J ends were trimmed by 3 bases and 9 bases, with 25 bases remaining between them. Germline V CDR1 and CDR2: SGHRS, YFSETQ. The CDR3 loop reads CASSSTSQPPGLGSPLHF. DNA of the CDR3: TGCGCCAGCAGCTCCACCTCCCAACCGCCAGGGTTGGGTTCACCCCTCCACTTT.

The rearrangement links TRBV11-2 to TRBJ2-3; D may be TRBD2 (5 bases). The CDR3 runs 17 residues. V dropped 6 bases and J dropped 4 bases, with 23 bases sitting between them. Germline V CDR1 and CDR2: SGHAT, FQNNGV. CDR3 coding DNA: TGTGCCAGCAGACCACCCCCAGCGGCACAGACCCCAGATACGCAGTATTTT. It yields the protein CASRPPPAAQTPDTQYF.

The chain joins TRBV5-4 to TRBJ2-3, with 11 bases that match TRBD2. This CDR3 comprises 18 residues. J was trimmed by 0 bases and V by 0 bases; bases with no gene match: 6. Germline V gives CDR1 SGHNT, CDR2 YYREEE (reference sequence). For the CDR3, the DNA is TGTGCCAGCAGCTTGGAAGGGGGACTAGCGGCTAGCACAGATACGCAGTATTTT. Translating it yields CASSLEGGLAASTDTQYF.

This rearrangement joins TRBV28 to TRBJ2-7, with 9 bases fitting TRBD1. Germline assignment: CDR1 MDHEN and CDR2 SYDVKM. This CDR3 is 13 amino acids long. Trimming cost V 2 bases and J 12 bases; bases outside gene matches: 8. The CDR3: CASSLGDRARRYF. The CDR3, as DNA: TGTGCCAGCAGTTTAGGGGACAGGGCCCGAAGGTACTTC.

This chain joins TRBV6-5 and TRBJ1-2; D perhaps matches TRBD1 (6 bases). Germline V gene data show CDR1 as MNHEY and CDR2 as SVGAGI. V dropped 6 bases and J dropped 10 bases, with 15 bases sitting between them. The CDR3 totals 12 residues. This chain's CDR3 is CASSRGGSVYTF. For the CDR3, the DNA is TGTGCCAGCAGCAGGGGAGGGTCGGTCTACACCTTC.

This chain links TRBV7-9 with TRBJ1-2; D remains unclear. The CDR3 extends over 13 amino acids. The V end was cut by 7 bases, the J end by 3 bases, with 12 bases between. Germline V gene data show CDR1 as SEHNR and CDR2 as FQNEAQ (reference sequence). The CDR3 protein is CASTHGRDYGYTF. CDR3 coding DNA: TGTGCCAGCACCCATGGGAGGGACTATGGCTACACCTTC.

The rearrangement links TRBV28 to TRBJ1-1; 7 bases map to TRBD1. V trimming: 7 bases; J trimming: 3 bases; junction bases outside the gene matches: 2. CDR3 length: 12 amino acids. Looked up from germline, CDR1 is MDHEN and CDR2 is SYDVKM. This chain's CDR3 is CASKTGDTEAFF. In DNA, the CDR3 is TGTGCCAGCAAAACAGGGGACACTGAAGCTTTCTTT.

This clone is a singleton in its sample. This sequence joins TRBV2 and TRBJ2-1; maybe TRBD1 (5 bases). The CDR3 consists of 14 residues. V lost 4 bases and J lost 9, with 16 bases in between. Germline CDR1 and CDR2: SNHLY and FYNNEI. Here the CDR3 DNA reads TGTGCCAGCAGTGCCTGGGGTAGGGGCTCTGAGCAGTTCTTC. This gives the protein CASSAWGRGSEQFF.

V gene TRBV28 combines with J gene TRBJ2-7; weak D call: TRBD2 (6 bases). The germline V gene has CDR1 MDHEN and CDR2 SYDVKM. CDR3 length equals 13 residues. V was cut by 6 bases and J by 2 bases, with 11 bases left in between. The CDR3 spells CASRLEGTYEQYF. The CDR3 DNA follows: TGTGCCAGCAGGCTGGAGGGGACCTACGAGCAGTACTTC.

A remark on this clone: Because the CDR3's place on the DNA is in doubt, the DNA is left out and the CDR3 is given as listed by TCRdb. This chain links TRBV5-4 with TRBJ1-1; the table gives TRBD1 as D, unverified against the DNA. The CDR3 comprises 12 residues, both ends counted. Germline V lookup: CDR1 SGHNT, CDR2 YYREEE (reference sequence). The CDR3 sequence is CASSFGQGSDEF.